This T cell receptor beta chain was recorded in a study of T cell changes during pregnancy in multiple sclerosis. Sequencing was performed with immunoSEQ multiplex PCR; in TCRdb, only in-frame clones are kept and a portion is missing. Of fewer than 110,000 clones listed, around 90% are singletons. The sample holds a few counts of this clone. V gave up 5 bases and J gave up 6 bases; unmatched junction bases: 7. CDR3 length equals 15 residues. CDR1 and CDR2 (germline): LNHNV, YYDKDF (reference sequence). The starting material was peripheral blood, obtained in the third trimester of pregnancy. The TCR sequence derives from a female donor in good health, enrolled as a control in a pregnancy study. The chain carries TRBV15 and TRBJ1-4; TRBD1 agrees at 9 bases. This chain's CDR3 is CATSEWDRDDEKLFF. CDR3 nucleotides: TGTGCCACCAGCGAATGGGACAGGGACGATGAAAAACTGTTTTTT.